The entry below describes one T cell receptor beta chain. Its specificity is not known. TCRdb keeps only in-frame clones here, not all; method: immunoSEQ multiplex PCR. Among fewer than 200,000 clones listed, about 89% were seen once. The donors were in the approximately 130-subject validation cohort; that cohort was separate from the approximately 670-subject first cohort. This sample was taken from a study of cytomegalovirus exposure and HLA in healthy donors. Regarding the study as a whole: 150 to 200 TCR beta chains were listed as cytomegalovirus-associated. In the approximately 120 validation repertoires, a later analysis found that first-cohort TCR clusters tended to co-occur. Across donors, most TCRs were seen rarely, yet some public ones were widespread.

Germline CDR1 is SGHRS and CDR2 is YFSETQ. The CDR3 totals 16 residues. The V gene end was trimmed by 0 bases and the J gene end by 9 bases; junction bases not matched to a gene: 7. V gene TRBV5-1 combines with J gene TRBJ2-1, with 12 bases identical to TRBD2. The clonotype was recovered from a man younger than 40 in good health and CMV-seropositive. Input material: PBMCs. The CDR3 region is CASSLAELAGGGEQFF. The CDR3 nucleotides are TGCGCCAGCAGCTTGGCCGAGCTAGCGGGAGGGGGTGAGCAGTTCTTC.